One T cell receptor beta chain is described in this entry. The antigen remains undetermined. Sequencing of cultured CD4+ T cell DNA used the Oncomine TCR Beta short-read assay. One entry per CDR3 protein, called by TCRdb with MiXCR from the PCR reads. The data hold approximately 18,000 distinct CDR3 sequences, with 40% to 55% observed a single time. This sample is part of a study of vaccination and CD4 T cells after COVID-19. About the research overall: Investigators drew the post-COVID samples a median around 100 days after diagnosis, with a range of 35 to 161. Overlapping spike peptides served as the stimulus for the cells. These peptides came from SARS-CoV-2 and from the common cold coronaviruses HCoV-NL63, HCoV-OC43 and HCoV-229E.

Treatment defined: approximately nine-day PBMC culture with coronavirus spike peptide pools or control peptides (ViraFEST assay). J was trimmed by 4 bases and V by 8 bases; bases with no gene match: 3. Looked up from germline, CDR1 is MNHEY and CDR2 is SMNVEV (reference sequence). This CDR3 has 13 amino acids. Source: CD4+ T cells from blood, cultured in vitro, taken after SARS-CoV-2 vaccination. The chain couples TRBV27 to TRBJ2-7; 12 positions agree with TRBD2. The receptor was isolated from a human donor who had recovered from COVID-19. CDR3 loop: CASGTSGGYEQYF. The CDR3 DNA reads as TGTGCCAGCGGAACTAGCGGGGGGTACGAGCAGTACTTC.